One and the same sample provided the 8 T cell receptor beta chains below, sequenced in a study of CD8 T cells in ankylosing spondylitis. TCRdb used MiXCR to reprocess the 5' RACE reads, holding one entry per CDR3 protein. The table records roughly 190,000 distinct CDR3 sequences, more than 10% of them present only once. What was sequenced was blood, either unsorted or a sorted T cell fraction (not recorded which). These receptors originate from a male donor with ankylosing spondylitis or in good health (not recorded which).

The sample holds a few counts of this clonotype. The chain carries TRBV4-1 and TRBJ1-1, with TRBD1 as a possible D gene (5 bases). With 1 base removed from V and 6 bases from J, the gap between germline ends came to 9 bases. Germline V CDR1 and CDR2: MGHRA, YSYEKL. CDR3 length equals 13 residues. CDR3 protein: CASSQAQGAEAFF. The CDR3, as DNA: TGCGCCAGCAGCCAAGCCCAGGGCGCTGAAGCTTTCTTT.

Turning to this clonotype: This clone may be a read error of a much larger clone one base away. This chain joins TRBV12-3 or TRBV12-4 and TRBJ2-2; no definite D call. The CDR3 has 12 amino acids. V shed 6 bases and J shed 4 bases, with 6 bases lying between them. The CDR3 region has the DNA TGTGCCAGCAGCGAGGTCACCGGGGAGCTGTTTTTT. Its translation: CASSEVTGELFF.

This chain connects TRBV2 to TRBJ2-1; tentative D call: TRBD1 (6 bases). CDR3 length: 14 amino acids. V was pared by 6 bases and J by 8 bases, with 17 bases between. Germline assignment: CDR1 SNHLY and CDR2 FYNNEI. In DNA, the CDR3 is TGTGCCAGCAGCTCGGGGTATCCAGGGGATGAGCAGTTCTTC. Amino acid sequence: CASSSGYPGDEQFF.

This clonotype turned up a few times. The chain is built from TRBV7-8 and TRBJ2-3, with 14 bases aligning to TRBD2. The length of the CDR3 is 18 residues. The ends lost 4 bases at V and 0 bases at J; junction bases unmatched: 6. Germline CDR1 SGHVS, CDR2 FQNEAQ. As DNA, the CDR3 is TGTGCCAGCAGCTCCGGACTAGCGGGGGGCGCTAGCACAGATACGCAGTATTTT. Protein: CASSSGLAGGASTDTQYF.

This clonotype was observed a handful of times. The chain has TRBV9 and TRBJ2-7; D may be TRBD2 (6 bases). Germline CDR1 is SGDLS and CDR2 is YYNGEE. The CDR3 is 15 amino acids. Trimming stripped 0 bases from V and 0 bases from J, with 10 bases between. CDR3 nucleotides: TGTGCCAGCAGCGTAGGTAGCGGTAGCTCCTACGAGCAGTACTTC. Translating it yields CASSVGSGSSYEQYF.

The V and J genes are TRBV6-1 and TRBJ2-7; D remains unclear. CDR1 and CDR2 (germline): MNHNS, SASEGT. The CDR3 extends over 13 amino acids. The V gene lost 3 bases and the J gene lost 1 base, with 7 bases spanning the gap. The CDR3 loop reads CASSEHVSYEQYF. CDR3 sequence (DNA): TGTGCCAGCAGTGAGCACGTTTCCTACGAGCAGTACTTC.

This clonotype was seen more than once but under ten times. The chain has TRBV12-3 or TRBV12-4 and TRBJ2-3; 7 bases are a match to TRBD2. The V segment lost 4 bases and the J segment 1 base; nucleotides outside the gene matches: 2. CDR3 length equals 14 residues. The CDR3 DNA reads TGTGCCAGCAGTTGGACTAGAGGCACAGATACGCAGTATTTT. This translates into CASSWTRGTDTQYF.

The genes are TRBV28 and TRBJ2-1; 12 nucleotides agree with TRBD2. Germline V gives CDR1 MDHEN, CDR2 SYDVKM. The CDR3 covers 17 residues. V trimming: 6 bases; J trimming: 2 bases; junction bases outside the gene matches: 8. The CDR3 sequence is CASSQILAGGPYNEQFF. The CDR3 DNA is TGTGCCAGCAGCCAAATACTAGCGGGAGGCCCCTACAATGAGCAGTTCTTC.